The 10 T cell receptor beta chains presented below share a single source sample, sequenced in a study of T cell responses to AZD1222 COVID-19 vaccine. This table comes from immunoSEQ multiplex PCR, and its TCRdb copy is limited to in-frame clones, with some not included. The table includes around 99,000 clones, 70% to 90% detected once. The input for sequencing was peripheral blood, taken on day 0 of MenACWY control vaccination. Receptor source: an adult in good health.

The chain has TRBV11-2 and TRBJ2-2, with TRBD1 as a possible D gene (6 bases). Trimming shortened V by 2 bases and J by 7 bases, and 17 bases separated the two germline ends. Germline CDR1 reads SGHAT; CDR2 reads FQNNGV. The CDR3 has 16 amino acids. The CDR3 nucleotides read TGTGCCAGCAGCTTACCTTACGTCGGACAGCACGGGGAGCTGTTTTTT. Translating gives CASSLPYVGQHGELFF.

This chain connects TRBV28 to TRBJ2-5, with D tentatively TRBD2 (6 bases). The germline gives CDR1 MDHEN, CDR2 SYDVKM. V was shortened by 4 bases and J by 5 bases, with 14 bases between the two germline ends. The CDR3 contains 14 residues. DNA for the CDR3: TGTGCCAGCAGTTCCCTCCGGGGGTACGAGACCCAGTACTTC. This codes for CASSSLRGYETQYF.

The chain recombines TRBV29-1 with TRBJ2-3; TRBD2 agrees at 12 bases. Germline loops: CDR1 SQVTM, CDR2 ANQGSEA. Trimming removed 1 base from V and 6 bases from J; junction bases left unmatched: 8. The CDR3 extends over 16 amino acids. The CDR3: CSVEGGLAGGLDTQYF. Here the CDR3 DNA reads TGCAGCGTTGAAGGGGGACTAGCGGGCGGGCTGGATACGCAGTATTTT.

The J gene is TRBJ1-1, the V gene TRBV5-5; TRBD1 matches 7 bases. The CDR3 loop spans 15 amino acids. Looked up from germline, CDR1 is SGHKS and CDR2 is YYEKEE (reference sequence). Losses at the gene ends were 4 bases for V and 1 base for J; bases not matched to a gene: 7. CDR3 loop: CASSPLTGQNTEAFF. Here the CDR3 DNA reads TGTGCCAGCAGCCCCCTGACAGGGCAGAACACTGAAGCTTTCTTT.

The J gene is TRBJ2-1, the V gene TRBV5-6, with 12 bases that match TRBD2. V dropped 4 bases and J dropped 3; count of bases not matched to a gene: 5. The CDR3 loop spans 16 amino acids. The V gene's germline CDR1 is SGHDT and CDR2 YYEEEE. The CDR3, as DNA: TGTGCCAGCAGCGCACTAGCGGGAGGTATCTACAATGAGCAGTTCTTC. This encodes CASSALAGGIYNEQFF.

The CDR3 is CASSLRPSGSAGELFF. The CDR3 bases are TGTGCCAGCAGCTTGCGTCCTAGCGGGAGTGCCGGGGAGCTGTTTTTT. V gene TRBV5-5 combines with J gene TRBJ2-2; the match to TRBD2 covers 10 bases. Trimming removed 1 base from V and 6 bases from J; junction bases left unmatched: 6. Germline CDR1 and CDR2: SGHKS and YYEKEE (reference sequence). CDR3 length equals 16 residues.

The chain links TRBV7-9 to TRBJ1-1; possible D gene TRBD1, 5 bases. The CDR3 totals 16 residues. Germline V gene data show CDR1 as SEHNR and CDR2 as FQNEAQ (reference sequence). Trimming took 1 base from V and 7 from J, leaving 19 bases between them. CDR3 region: CASSLDLGQRSDEAFF. CDR3 nucleotide sequence: TGTGCCAGCAGCTTAGACCTAGGACAAAGATCAGATGAAGCTTTCTTT.

The chain recombines TRBV5-1 with TRBJ2-2, with TRBD2 as a possible D gene (6 bases). Germline V gives CDR1 SGHRS, CDR2 YFSETQ. The V and J ends lost 5 bases and 3 bases respectively, with 23 bases between them. This CDR3 has 18 residues. The CDR3 region has the DNA TGCGCCAGCAGGGTGGGCGATCTTAGGAGGGCCTACACCGGGGAGCTGTTTTTT. Its protein is CASRVGDLRRAYTGELFF.

The V and J genes are TRBV18 and TRBJ1-4; no definite D call. The CDR3 length is 14 residues. Germline CDR1 KGHSH, CDR2 LQKENI. The V end lost 6 bases, the J end lost 8 bases, and 16 bases lay between the germline ends. The CDR3 here is CASSQDLRREKLFF. The DNA for the CDR3 is TGTGCCAGCTCGCAAGACCTGAGGCGAGAAAAACTGTTTTTT.

The chain links TRBV6-2 or TRBV6-3 to TRBJ2-4; weak D call: TRBD1 (5 bases). The CDR3 is 13 amino acids. Trimming pared 3 bases from V and 7 bases from J, leaving 10 bases between. Germline V gene sequence: CDR1 MNHEY, CDR2 SVGEGT. The CDR3 reads CASSYLSGNIQYF. DNA for the CDR3: TGTGCCAGCAGTTATTTGTCAGGGAACATTCAGTACTTC.